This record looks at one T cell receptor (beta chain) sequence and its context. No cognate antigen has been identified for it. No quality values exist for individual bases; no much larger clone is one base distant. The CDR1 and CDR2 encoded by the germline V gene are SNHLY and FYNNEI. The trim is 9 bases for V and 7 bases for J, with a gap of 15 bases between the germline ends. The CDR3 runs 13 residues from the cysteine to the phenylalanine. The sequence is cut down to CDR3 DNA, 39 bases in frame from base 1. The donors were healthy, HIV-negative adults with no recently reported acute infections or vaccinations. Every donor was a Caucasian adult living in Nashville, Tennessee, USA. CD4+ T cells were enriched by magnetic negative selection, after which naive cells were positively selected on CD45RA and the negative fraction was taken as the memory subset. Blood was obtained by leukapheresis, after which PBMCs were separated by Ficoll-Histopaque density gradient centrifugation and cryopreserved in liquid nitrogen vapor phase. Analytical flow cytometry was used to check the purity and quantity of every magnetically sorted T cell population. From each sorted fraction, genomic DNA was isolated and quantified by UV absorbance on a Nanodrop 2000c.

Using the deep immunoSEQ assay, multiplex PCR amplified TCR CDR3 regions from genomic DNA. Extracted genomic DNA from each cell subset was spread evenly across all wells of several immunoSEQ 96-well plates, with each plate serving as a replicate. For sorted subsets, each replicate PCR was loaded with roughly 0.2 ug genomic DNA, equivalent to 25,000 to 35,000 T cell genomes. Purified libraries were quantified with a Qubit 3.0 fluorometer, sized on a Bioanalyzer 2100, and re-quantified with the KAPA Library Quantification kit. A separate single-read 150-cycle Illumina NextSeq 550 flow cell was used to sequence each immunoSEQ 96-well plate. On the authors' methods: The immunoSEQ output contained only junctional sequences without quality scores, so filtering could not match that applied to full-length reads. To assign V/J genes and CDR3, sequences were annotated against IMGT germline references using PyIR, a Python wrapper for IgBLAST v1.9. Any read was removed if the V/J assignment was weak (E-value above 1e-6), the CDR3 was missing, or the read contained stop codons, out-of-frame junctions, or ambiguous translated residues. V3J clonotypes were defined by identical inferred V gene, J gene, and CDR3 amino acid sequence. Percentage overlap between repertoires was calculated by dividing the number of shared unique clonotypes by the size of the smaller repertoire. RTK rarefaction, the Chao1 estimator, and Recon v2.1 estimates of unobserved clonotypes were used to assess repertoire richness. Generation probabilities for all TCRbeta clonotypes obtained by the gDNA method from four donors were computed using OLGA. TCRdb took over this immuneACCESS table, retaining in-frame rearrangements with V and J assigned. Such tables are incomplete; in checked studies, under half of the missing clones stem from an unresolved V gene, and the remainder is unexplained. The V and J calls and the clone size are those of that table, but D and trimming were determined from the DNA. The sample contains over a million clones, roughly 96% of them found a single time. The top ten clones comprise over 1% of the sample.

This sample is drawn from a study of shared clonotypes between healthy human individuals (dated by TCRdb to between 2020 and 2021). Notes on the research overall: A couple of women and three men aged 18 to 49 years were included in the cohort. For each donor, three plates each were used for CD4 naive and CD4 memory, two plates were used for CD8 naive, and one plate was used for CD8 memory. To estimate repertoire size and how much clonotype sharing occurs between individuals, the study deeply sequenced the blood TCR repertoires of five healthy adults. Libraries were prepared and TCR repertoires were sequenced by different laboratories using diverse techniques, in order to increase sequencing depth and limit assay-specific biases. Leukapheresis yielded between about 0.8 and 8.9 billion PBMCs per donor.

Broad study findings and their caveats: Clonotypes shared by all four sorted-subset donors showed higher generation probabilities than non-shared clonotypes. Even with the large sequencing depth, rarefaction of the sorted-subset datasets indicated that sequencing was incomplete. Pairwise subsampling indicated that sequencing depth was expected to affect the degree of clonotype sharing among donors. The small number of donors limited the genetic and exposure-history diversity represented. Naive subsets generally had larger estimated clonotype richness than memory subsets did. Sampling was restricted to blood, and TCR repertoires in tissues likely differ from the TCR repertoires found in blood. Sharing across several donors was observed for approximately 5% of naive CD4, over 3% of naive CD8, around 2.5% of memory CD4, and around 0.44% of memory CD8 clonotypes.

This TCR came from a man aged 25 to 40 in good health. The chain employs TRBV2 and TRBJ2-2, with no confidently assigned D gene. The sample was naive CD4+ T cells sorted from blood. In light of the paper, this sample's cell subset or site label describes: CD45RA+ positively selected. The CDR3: CASTFIQDGELFF. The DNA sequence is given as TGTGCCAGTACCTTTATCCAGGACGGGGAGCTGTTTTTT.